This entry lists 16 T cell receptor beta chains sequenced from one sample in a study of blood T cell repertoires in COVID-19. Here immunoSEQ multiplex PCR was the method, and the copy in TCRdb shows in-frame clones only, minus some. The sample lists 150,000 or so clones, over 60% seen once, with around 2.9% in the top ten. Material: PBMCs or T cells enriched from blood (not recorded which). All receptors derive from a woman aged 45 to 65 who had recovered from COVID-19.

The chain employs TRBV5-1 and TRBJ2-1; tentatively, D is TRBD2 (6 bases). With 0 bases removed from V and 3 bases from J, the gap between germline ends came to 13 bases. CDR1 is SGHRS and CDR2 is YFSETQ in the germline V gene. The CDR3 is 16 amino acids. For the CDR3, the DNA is TGCGCCAGCAGCTTGGGCACCGGGACTTTCTACAATGAGCAGTTCTTC. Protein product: CASSLGTGTFYNEQFF.

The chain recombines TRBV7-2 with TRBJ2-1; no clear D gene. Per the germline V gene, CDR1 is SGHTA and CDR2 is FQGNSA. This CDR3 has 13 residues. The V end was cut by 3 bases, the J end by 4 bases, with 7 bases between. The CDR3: CASSFNLYNEQFF. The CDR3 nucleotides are TGTGCCAGCAGCTTTAACCTATACAATGAGCAGTTCTTC.

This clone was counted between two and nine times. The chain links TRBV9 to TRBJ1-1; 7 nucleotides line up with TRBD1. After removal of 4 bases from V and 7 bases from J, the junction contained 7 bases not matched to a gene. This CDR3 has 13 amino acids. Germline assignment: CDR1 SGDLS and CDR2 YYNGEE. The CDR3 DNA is TGTGCCAGCAGCCTTTGGGACAGCCGTGAAGCTTTCTTT. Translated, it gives CASSLWDSREAFF.

The chain's CDR3 is CASSLWSSVDNEQFF. In nucleotides, the CDR3 is TGTGCCAGCAGCTTGTGGAGTAGTGTAGACAATGAGCAGTTCTTC. This chain connects TRBV5-8 to TRBJ2-1; D unclear. The CDR3 totals 15 residues. V was trimmed by 1 base and J by 5 bases, leaving 13 bases between them. Germline V lookup: CDR1 SGHTS, CDR2 YDEGEE.

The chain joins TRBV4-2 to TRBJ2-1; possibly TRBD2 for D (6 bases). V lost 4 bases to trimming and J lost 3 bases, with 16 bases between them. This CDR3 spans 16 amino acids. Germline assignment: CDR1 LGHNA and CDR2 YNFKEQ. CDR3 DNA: TGTGCCAGCAGCCCCCTCGCGGGGTCCATCTACAATGAGCAGTTCTTC. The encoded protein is CASSPLAGSIYNEQFF.

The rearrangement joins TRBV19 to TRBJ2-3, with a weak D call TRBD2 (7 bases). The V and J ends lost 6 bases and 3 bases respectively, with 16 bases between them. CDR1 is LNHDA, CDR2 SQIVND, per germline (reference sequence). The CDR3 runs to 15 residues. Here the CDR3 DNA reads TGTGCCAGTAGCCGAGGGGGGGGGCGAACAGATACGCAGTATTTT. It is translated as CASSRGGGRTDTQYF.

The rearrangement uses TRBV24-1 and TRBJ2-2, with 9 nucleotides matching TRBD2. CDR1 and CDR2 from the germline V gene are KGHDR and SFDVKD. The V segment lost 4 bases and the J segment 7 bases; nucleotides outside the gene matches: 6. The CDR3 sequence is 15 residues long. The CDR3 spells CATSESGLAGGELFF. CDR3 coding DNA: TGTGCCACCAGTGAGTCGGGACTAGCTGGCGGGGAGCTGTTTTTT.

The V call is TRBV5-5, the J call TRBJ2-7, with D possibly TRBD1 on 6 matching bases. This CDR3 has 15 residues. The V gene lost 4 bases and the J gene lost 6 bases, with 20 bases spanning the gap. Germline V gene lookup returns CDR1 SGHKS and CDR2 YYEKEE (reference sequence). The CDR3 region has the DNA TGTGCCAGCAGCGAGACAGGACAGCCCCGAGCCGAGCAGTACTTC. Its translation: CASSETGQPRAEQYF. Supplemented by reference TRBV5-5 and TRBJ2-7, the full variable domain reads DAGVTQSPTHLIKTRGQQVTLRCSPISGHKSVSWYQQVLGQGPQFIFQYYEKEERGRGNFPDRFSARQFPNYSSELNVNALLLGDSALYLCASSETGQPRAEQYFGPGTRLTVT.

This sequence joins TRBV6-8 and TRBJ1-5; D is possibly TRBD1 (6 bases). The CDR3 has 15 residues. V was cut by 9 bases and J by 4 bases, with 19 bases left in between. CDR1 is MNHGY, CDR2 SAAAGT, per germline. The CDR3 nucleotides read TGTGCCAGTTCTCACGGGGGGGGCTTGAATCAGCCCCAGCATTTT. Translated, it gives CASSHGGGLNQPQHF.

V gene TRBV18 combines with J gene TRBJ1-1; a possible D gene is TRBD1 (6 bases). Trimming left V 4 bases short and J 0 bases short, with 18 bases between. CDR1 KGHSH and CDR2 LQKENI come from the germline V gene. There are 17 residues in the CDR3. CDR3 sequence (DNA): TGTGCCAGCTCACTTCACCCGGGGGGGGCTTTGAACACTGAAGCTTTCTTT. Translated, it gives CASSLHPGGALNTEAFF.

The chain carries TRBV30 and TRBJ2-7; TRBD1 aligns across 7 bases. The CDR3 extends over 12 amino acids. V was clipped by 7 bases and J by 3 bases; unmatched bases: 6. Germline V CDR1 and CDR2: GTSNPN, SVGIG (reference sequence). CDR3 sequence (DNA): TGTGCCTTGGGGACAGCCTTCTACGAGCAGTACTTC. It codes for CALGTAFYEQYF.

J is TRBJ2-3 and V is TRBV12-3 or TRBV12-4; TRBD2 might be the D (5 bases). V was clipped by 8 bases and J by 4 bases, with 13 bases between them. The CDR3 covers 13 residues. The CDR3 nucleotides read TGTGCCAGCGCACCGGCCGGGGCAGATACGCAGTATTTT. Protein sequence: CASAPAGADTQYF.

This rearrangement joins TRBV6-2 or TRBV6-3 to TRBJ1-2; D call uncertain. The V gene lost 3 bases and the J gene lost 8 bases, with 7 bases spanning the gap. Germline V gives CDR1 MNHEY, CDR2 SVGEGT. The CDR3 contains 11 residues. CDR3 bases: TGTGCCAGCAGTTATTTCCTAGGCTACACCTTC. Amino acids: CASSYFLGYTF.

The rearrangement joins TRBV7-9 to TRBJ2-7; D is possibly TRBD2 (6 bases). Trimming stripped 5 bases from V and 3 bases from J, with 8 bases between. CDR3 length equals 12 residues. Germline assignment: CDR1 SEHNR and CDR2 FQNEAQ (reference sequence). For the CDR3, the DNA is TGTGCCAGCAGCCCCGGGGGCTACGAGCAGTACTTC. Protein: CASSPGGYEQYF.

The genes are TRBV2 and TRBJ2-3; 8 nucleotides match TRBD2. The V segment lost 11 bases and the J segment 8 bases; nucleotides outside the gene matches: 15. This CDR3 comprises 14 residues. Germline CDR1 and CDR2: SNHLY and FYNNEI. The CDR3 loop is CAAGAGRGSGTQYF. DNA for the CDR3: TGTGCCGCCGGGGCCGGGAGGGGTTCGGGTACGCAGTATTTT.

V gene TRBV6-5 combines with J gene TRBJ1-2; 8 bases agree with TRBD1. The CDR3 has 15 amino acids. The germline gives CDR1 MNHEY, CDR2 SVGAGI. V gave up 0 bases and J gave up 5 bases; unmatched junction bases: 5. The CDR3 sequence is CASSYSEQGGYGYTF. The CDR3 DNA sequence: TGTGCCAGCAGTTACTCGGAACAGGGGGGTTATGGCTACACCTTC.